This TCR beta chain was sequenced for a study of blood T cell repertoires in COVID-19. Study-level information: Researchers got acute and convalescent COVID-19 samples from the United States, Italy and Spain. T cells, B-cell-depleted T cells, or PBMCs provided the cDNA or gDNA that served as material.

The length of the CDR3 is 16 residues. In the authors' workflow: Reference gene primer amplification yielded estimated nucleated cell counts. The repertoire was sequenced with immunoSEQ multiplex PCR; TCRdb's copy has only in-frame clones and lacks some. V and J calls and clone size are those listed in that table; D and trimming were worked out from the DNA. This table has some 80,000 clones, 85% appearing once. The origin of this receptor is an older man with active or convalescent COVID-19. The chain joins TRBV21-1 to TRBJ2-7; the listed D gene, TRBD2, was not tested against the DNA. TRBV21-1 corresponds to a pseudogene. Sequences were obtained from peripheral blood. The CDR3 is CASSKSPSGLFHEQYV. The CDR3 DNA is TGTGCCAGCAGCAAATCTCCTAGCGGGTTGTTCCACGAGCAGTACGTC.